The 2 T cell receptor beta chains below were found in one sample sequenced in a study of shared clonotypes between healthy human individuals. This table comes from immunoSEQ multiplex PCR, and its TCRdb copy is limited to in-frame clones, with some not included. This table has approximately 1,500,000 clones, approximately 97% appearing once. Sequenced: naive CD4+ T cells sorted from blood. Subset denoted: CD45RA+ positively selected. Receptors were obtained from a man aged 25-45 years in good health.

In its sample, this clone was seen a few times. This sequence joins TRBV28 and TRBJ2-7, with 10 positions matching TRBD1. Per germline, CDR1 MDHEN and CDR2 SYDVKM. The CDR3 loop spans 15 amino acids. V dropped 5 bases and J dropped 3; count of bases not matched to a gene: 7. In nucleotides, the CDR3 is TGTGCCAGCAGTAATACGGGACAGGGGCTCTACGAGCAGTACTTC. Amino acids: CASSNTGQGLYEQYF. The variable domain in full, with the rest retrieved from reference TRBV28 and TRBJ2-7, is DVKVTQSSRYLVKRTGEKVFLECVQDMDHENMFWYRQDPGLGLRLIYFSYDVKMKEKGDIPEGYSVSREKKERFSLILESASTNQTSMYLCASSNTGQGLYEQYFGPGTRLTVT.

The chain carries TRBV5-1 and TRBJ2-7; TRBD2 matches at 13 bases. V dropped 4 bases and J dropped 4; count of bases not matched to a gene: 14. Germline CDR1 and CDR2: SGHRS and YFSETQ. The CDR3 has 18 residues. DNA for the CDR3: TGCGCCAGCAGCGGGGGCTGGACTAGCGGGAGAACCGGGTACGAGCAGTACTTC. Translating it yields CASSGGWTSGRTGYEQYF. Based on the CDR3 plus reference TRBV5-1 and TRBJ2-7, the full variable domain is KAGVTQTPRYLIKTRGQQVTLSCSPISGHRSVSWYQQTPGQGLQFLFEYFSETQRNKGNFPGRFSGRQFSNSRSEMNVSTLELGDSALYLCASSGGWTSGRTGYEQYFGPGTRLTVT.